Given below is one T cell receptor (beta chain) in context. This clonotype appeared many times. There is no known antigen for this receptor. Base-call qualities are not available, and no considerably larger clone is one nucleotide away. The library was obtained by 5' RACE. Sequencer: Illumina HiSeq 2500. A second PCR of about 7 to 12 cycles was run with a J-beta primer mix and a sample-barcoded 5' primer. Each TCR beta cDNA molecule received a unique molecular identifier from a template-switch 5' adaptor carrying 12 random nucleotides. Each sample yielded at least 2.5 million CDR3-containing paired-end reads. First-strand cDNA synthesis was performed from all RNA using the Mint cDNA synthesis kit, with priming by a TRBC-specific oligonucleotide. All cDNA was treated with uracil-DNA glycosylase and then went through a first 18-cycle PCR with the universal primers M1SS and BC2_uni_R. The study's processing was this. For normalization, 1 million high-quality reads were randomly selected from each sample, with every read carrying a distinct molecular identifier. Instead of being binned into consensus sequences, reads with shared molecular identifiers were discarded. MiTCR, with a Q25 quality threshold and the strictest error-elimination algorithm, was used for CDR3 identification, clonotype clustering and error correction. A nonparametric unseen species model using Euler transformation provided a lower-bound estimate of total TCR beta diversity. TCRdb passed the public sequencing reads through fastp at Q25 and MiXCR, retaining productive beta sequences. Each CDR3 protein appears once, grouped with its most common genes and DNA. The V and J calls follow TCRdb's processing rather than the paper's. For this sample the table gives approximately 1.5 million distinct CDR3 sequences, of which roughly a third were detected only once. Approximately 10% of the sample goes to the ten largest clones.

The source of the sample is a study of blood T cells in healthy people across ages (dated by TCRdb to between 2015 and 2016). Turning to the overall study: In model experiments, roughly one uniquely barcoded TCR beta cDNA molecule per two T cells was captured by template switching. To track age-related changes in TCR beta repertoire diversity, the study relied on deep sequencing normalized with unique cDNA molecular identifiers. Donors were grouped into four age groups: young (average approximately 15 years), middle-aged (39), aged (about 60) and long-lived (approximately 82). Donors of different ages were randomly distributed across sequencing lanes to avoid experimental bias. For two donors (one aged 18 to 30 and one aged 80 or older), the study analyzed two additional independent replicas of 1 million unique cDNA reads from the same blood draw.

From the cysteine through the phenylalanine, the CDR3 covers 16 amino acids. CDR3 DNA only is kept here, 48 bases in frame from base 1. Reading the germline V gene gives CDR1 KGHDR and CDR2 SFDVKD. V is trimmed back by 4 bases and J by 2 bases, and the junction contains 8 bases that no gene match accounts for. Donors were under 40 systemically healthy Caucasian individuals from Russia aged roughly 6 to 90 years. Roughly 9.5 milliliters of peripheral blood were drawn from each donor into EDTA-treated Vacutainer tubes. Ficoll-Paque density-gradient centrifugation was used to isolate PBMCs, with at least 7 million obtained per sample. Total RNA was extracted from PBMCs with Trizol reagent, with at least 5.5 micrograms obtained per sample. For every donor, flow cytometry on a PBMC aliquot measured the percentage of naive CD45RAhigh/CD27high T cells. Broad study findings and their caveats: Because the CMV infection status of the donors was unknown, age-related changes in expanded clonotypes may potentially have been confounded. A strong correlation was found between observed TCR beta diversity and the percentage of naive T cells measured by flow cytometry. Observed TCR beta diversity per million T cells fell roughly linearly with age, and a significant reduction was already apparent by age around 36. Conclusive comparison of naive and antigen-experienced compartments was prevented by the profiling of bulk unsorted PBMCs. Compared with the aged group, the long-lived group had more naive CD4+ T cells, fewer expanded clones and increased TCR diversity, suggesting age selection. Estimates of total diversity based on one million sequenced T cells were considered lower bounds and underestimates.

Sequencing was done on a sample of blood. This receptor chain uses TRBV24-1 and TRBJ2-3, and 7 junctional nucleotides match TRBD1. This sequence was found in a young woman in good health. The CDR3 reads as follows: CATSEPGQTYTDTQYF. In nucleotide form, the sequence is TGTGCCACCAGTGAGCCGGGACAGACTTACACAGATACGCAGTATTTT.